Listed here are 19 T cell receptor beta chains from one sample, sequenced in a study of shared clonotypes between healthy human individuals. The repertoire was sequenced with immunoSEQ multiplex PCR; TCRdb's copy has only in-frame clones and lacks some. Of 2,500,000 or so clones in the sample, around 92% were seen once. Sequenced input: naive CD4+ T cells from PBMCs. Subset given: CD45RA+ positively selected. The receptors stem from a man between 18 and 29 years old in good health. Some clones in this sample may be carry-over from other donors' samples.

CDR3 in amino acids: CAWSVKGYNEKLFF. The CDR3 DNA reads TGTGCCTGGAGTGTTAAGGGGTATAATGAAAAACTGTTTTTT. The chain joins TRBV30 to TRBJ1-4; TRBD1 might be the D (5 bases). Trimming removed 0 bases from V and 4 bases from J, with 9 bases in between. The CDR3 covers 14 residues. Germline V gives CDR1 GTSNPN, CDR2 SVGIG (reference sequence).

The CDR3 bases are TGTGCCAGCAGCCCGGACAGGGGGCGCACAGATACGCAGTATTTT. Amino acids: CASSPDRGRTDTQYF. The V gene is TRBV6-5, the J gene TRBJ2-3; 11 nucleotides agree with TRBD1. The ends lost 6 bases at V and 1 base at J; junction bases unmatched: 3. The CDR3 runs to 15 residues. Germline loops: CDR1 MNHEY, CDR2 SVGAGI.

As DNA, the CDR3 is TGCGCCAGTACAGTAGTGGGACAGACTCAAGAGACCCAGTACTTC. As protein: CASTVVGQTQETQYF. The chain is built from TRBV5-1 and TRBJ2-5, with 7 bases aligning to TRBD1. Germline V gives CDR1 SGHRS, CDR2 YFSETQ. Unmatched junction bases numbered 12, after V lost 8 bases and J lost 2 bases. The CDR3 consists of 15 residues.

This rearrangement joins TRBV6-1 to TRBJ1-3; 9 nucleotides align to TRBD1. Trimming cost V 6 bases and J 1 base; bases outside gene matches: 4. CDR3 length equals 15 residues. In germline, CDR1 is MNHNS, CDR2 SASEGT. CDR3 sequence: CASRRQGDSGNTIYF. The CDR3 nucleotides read TGTGCCAGCAGAAGACAGGGGGATTCTGGAAACACCATATATTTT.

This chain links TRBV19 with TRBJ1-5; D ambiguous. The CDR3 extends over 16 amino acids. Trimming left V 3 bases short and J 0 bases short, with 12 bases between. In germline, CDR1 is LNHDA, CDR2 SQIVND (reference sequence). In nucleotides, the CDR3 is TGTGCCAGTAGTATCCGGCGGCAGGTTAGCAATCAGCCCCAGCATTTT. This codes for CASSIRRQVSNQPQHF.

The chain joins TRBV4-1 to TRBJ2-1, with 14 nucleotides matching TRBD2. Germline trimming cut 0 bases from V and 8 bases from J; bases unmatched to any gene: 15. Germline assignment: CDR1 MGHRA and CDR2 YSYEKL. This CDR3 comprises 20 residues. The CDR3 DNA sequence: TGCGCCAGCAGCCAAGATAGACAGGGGGGGACTAGCGGGAGAATGGATGAGCAGTTCTTC. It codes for CASSQDRQGGTSGRMDEQFF.

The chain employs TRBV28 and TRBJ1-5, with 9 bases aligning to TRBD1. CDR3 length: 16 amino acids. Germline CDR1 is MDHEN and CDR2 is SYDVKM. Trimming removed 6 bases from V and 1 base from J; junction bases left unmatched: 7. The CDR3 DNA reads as TGTGCCAGCAGAAAAACCGGGACAGGGAGCAATCAGCCCCAGCATTTT. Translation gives CASRKTGTGSNQPQHF.

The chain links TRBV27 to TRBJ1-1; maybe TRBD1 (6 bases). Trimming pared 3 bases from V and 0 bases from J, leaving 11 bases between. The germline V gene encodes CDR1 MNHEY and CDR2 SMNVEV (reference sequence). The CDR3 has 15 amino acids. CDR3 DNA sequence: TGTGCCAGCAGTTTTCGGTACAGGGTGAACACTGAAGCTTTCTTT. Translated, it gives CASSFRYRVNTEAFF.

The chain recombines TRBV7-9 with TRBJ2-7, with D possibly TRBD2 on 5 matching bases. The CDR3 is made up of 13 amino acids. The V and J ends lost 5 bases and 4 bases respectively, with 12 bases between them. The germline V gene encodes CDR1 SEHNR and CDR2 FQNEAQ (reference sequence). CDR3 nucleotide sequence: TGTGCCAGCAGCCCGACTCGCGGGTACGAGCAGTACTTC. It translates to CASSPTRGYEQYF.

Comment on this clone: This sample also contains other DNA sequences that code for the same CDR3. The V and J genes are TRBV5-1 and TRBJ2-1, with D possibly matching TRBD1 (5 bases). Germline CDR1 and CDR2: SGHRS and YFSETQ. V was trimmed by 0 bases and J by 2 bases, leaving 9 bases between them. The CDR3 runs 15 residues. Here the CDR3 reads CASSLGGQTYNEQFF. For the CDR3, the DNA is TGCGCCAGCAGCTTGGGAGGACAAACCTACAATGAGCAGTTCTTC.

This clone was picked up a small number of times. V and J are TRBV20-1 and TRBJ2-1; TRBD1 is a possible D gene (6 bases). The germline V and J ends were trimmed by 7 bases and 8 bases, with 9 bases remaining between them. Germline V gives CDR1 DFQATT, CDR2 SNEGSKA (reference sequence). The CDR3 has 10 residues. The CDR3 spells CSVKGDEQFF. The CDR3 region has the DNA TGCAGTGTCAAGGGGGATGAGCAGTTCTTC.

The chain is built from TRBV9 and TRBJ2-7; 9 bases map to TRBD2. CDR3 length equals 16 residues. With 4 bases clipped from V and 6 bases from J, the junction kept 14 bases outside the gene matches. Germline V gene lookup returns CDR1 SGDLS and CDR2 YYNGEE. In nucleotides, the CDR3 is TGTGCCAGCAGCTCAGGGCCCTGGCGGGAGGGTCGCGAGCAGTACTTC. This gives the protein CASSSGPWREGREQYF.

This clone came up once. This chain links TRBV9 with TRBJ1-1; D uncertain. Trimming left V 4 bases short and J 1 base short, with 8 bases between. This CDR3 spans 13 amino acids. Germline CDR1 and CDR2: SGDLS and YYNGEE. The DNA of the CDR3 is TGTGCCAGCAGCCAGAGGTCGAACACTGAAGCTTTCTTT. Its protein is CASSQRSNTEAFF.

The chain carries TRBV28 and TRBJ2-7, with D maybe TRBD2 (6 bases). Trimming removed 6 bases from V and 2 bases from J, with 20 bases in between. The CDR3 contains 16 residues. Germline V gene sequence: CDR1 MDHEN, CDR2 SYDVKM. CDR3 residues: CASSPLLGRGTYEQYF. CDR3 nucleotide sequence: TGTGCCAGCAGCCCTCTATTGGGGCGGGGCACCTACGAGCAGTACTTC.

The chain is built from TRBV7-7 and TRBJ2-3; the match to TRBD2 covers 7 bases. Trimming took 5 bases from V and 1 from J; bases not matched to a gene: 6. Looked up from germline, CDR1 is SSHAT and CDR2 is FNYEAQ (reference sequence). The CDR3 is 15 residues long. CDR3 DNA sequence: TGTGCCAGCAGCCCCGGACTAGTGGGCACAGATACGCAGTATTTT. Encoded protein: CASSPGLVGTDTQYF.

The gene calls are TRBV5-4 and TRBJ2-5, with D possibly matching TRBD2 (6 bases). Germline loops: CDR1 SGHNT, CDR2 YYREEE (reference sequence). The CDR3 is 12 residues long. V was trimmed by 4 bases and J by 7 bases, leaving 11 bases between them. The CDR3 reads CASSPEGGTQYF. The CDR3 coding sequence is TGTGCCAGCAGCCCGGAGGGCGGGACCCAGTACTTC.

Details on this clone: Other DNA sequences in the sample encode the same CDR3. CDR3 residues: CASSPGSGANVLTF. CDR3 DNA sequence: TGTGCCAGCAGTCCAGGGTCTGGGGCCAACGTCCTGACTTTC. The chain employs TRBV6-6 and TRBJ2-6, with a weak D call TRBD1 (5 bases). Germline CDR1 MNHNY, CDR2 SVGAGI (reference sequence). The CDR3 consists of 14 residues. Trimming cost V 5 bases and J 1 base, with 6 bases left between them.

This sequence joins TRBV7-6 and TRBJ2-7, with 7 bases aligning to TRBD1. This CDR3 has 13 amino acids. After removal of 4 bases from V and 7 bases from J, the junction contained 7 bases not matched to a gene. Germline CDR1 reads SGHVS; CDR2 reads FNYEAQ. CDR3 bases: TGTGCCAGCAGCTGGGACAGACTAAGGGAGCAGTACTTC. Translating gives CASSWDRLREQYF.

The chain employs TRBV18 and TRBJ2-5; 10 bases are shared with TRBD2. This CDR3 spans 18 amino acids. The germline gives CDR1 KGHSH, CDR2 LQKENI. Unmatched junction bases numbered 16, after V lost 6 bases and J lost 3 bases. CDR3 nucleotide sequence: TGTGCCAGCTCCCCCATCGGGGCGCGGACTAGCGGAAAAGAGACCCAGTACTTC. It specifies CASSPIGARTSGKETQYF.